The T cell receptor beta chain under discussion was sequenced for a study of Tregs in tolerant kidney transplant recipients. As regards this clone: Its antigen remains unidentified. The read stops 3 residues short of the end of the CDR3; the missing end is completed from the germline J gene.

Some clones are missing from TCRdb's copy, which holds only in-frame ones; the method was immunoSEQ multiplex PCR. This table lists under 30,000 clones. The CDR3 is made up of 15 amino acids. Germline trimming cut 6 bases from V and 3 bases from J; bases unmatched to any gene: 10. CDR1 is MNHEY, CDR2 SMNVEV, per germline (reference sequence). Findings and limits, study-wide: Findings come from small patient numbers and require larger validation. Some patients' samples used different primers over time, so nucleotide sequences weren't comparable.

Mixed chimerism was transient after nonmyeloablative marrow transplants from related graft donors. The receptor was isolated from a human patient who received a combined kidney and bone marrow transplant. Certain T cells may be donor cells from the graft. The chain links TRBV27 to TRBJ2-7; 8 bases align to TRBD1. The sample in question was CD4+ T cells from blood (PBMCs), obtained 6 months after the transplant. The sequenced CDR3 bases are TGTGCCAGCAGCTCCCCGGCAGGGGGCATCTACGAG. Translation gives CASSSPAGGIYE. The full CDR3 protein is CASSSPAGGIYEQYF.